The rows below give T cell receptor beta chains drawn from one sample of a study of T cells in Graves' hyperthyroidism and ophthalmopathy. TCRdb re-analysed the multiplex PCR reads in MiXCR, keeping a single row per CDR3 protein. The sample lists roughly 100,000 distinct CDR3 sequences; around 52% were seen once. The material sequenced was blood. All receptors derive from a woman aged 40 to 50 with Graves' hyperthyroidism. Both conserved end residues are part of each CDR3. The D gene is left open where the match is weak. Clone size is stated in some rows and not others, as once, few, many or a class when expanded.

CDR3 protein: CASSLRTGHSKTQYF
CDR3 DNA: TGTGCCAGCAGTTTGAGGACAGGGCACTCGAAGACCCAGTACTTC
V gene: TRBV2
D gene: TRBD1
clone size: NA
J gene: TRBJ2-5

CDR3 protein: CSAALSNGVTQYF
CDR3 DNA: TGCAGTGCTGCACTATCCAACGGGGTGACCCAGTACTTC
V gene: TRBV20-1
D gene: NA
clone size: once
J gene: TRBJ2-5

CDR3 protein: CATSRDPQGATQETQYF
CDR3 DNA: TGTGCCACCAGCAGAGATCCCCAGGGGGCAACCCAAGAGACCCAGTACTTC
V gene: TRBV15
D gene: TRBD1
clone size: few
J gene: TRBJ2-5

CDR3 protein: CSARTLSRRAGEDEKLFF
CDR3 DNA: TGCAGTGCTAGGACCCTGTCACGTAGGGCAGGGGAGGATGAAAAACTGTTTTTT
V gene: TRBV20-1
D gene: NA
clone size: many
J gene: TRBJ1-4

CDR3 protein: CASSLAGGGLGSLGANVLTF
CDR3 DNA: TGCGCCAGCAGCTTGGCCGGTGGGGGCCTAGGTTCGTTGGGGGCCAACGTCCTGACTTTC
V gene: TRBV5-1
D gene: NA
clone size: NA
J gene: TRBJ2-6

CDR3 protein: CASSLSTPNRGTEAFF
CDR3 DNA: TGTGCCAGCAGTTTATCGACCCCCAATCGGGGCACTGAAGCTTTCTTT
V gene: TRBV7-3
D gene: NA
clone size: many
J gene: TRBJ1-1

CDR3 protein: CASSLLQGSYEQYF
CDR3 DNA: TGTGCCAGCAGTCTATTACAGGGGTCCTACGAGCAGTACTTC
V gene: TRBV10-2
D gene: TRBD1
clone size: NA
J gene: TRBJ2-7

CDR3 protein: CASSDRSLNYGYTF
CDR3 DNA: TGTGCCAGCAGCGATCGGAGCCTAAACTATGGCTACACCTTC
V gene: TRBV9
D gene: NA
clone size: many
J gene: TRBJ1-2

CDR3 protein: CASSLGDRGETQYF
CDR3 DNA: TGTGCCAGCAGCTTAGGGGACAGGGGCGAGACCCAGTACTTC
V gene: TRBV7-9
D gene: TRBD1
clone size: NA
J gene: TRBJ2-5

CDR3 protein: CASSAQTGRGSYEQYF
CDR3 DNA: TGTGCCAGCAGCGCCCAGACCGGGAGAGGGTCCTACGAGCAGTACTTC
V gene: TRBV7-9
D gene: NA
clone size: NA
J gene: TRBJ2-7

CDR3 protein: CSASGQGGINEKLFF
CDR3 DNA: TGCAGTGCCTCGGGACAGGGGGGGATTAATGAAAAACTGTTTTTT
V gene: TRBV20-1
D gene: TRBD1
clone size: many
J gene: TRBJ1-4

CDR3 protein: CASSEVTGEPYNEQFF
CDR3 DNA: TGTGCCAGCAGTGAAGTGACAGGGGAGCCCTACAATGAGCAGTTCTTC
V gene: TRBV6-6
D gene: TRBD1
clone size: once
J gene: TRBJ2-1

CDR3 protein: CSVSRGPSTEAFF
CDR3 DNA: TGCAGCGTCTCACGTGGGCCTAGCACTGAAGCTTTCTTT
V gene: TRBV29-1
D gene: NA
clone size: many
J gene: TRBJ1-1

CDR3 protein: CATSETGTAEAFF
CDR3 DNA: TGTGCCACCAGTGAAACCGGGACAGCAGAAGCTTTCTTT
V gene: TRBV24-1
D gene: TRBD1
clone size: many
J gene: TRBJ1-1

CDR3 protein: CASSQGGWYGYTF
CDR3 DNA: TGTGCCAGCAGCCAGGGCGGTTGGTATGGCTACACCTTC
V gene: TRBV7-9
D gene: NA
clone size: NA
J gene: TRBJ1-2

CDR3 protein: CASRHTGTKAFF
CDR3 DNA: TGTGCCAGTAGACATACAGGGACGAAAGCTTTCTTT
V gene: TRBV19
D gene: NA
clone size: many
J gene: TRBJ1-1

CDR3 protein: CASSEFGQGGWQPQHF
CDR3 DNA: TGTGCCAGCAGTGAGTTCGGGCAGGGGGGTTGGCAGCCCCAGCATTTT
V gene: TRBV2
D gene: TRBD1
clone size: NA
J gene: TRBJ1-5

CDR3 protein: CASTGLAGGPYEQYF
CDR3 DNA: TGTGCCAGCACCGGACTAGCGGGAGGGCCCTACGAGCAGTACTTC
V gene: TRBV7-2
D gene: TRBD2
clone size: NA
J gene: TRBJ2-7

CDR3 protein: CSASLAGVPYEQYF
CDR3 DNA: TGCAGTGCTAGTCTAGCGGGAGTTCCCTACGAGCAGTACTTC
V gene: TRBV20-1
D gene: TRBD2
clone size: many
J gene: TRBJ2-7

CDR3 protein: CASTRGGYTIYF
CDR3 DNA: TGTGCCAGCACAAGGGGGGGCTACACCATATATTTT
V gene: TRBV7-2
D gene: NA
clone size: NA
J gene: TRBJ1-3

CDR3 protein: CASVDRGNTEAFF
CDR3 DNA: TGTGCCAGCGTTGACAGGGGGAACACTGAAGCTTTCTTT
V gene: TRBV2
D gene: TRBD1
clone size: NA
J gene: TRBJ1-1

CDR3 protein: CASSWGLAGGGSYEQYF
CDR3 DNA: TGTGCCAGCAGTTGGGGACTAGCGGGAGGAGGTTCCTACGAGCAGTACTTC
V gene: TRBV7-9
D gene: TRBD2
clone size: once
J gene: TRBJ2-7

CDR3 protein: CSASSLVVDYGYTF
CDR3 DNA: TGCAGTGCCAGCAGCTTAGTGGTTGACTATGGCTACACCTTC
V gene: TRBV20-1
D gene: NA
clone size: NA
J gene: TRBJ1-2

CDR3 protein: CASSFGQGDQPQHF
CDR3 DNA: TGCGCCAGCAGCTTCGGACAGGGCGATCAGCCCCAGCATTTT
V gene: TRBV5-1
D gene: TRBD1
clone size: few
J gene: TRBJ1-5

CDR3 protein: CSVDGTGSVYGYTF
CDR3 DNA: TGCAGCGTTGACGGGACTGGGAGCGTCTATGGCTACACCTTC
V gene: TRBV29-1
D gene: NA
clone size: NA
J gene: TRBJ1-2

CDR3 protein: CASSSTDRNTGEPFF
CDR3 DNA: TGTGCCAGCAGCTCGACTGACAGGAACACCGGGGAGCCGTTTTTT
V gene: TRBV7-2
D gene: NA
clone size: NA
J gene: TRBJ2-2

CDR3 protein: CASSRLAGGDYEQYF
CDR3 DNA: TGCGCCAGCAGCCGACTAGCGGGTGGGGACTACGAGCAGTACTTC
V gene: TRBV5-1
D gene: TRBD2
clone size: medium-sized
J gene: TRBJ2-7

CDR3 protein: CSAFPPADQETQYF
CDR3 DNA: TGCAGTGCTTTCCCCCCAGCGGACCAAGAGACCCAGTACTTC
V gene: TRBV20-1
D gene: NA
clone size: NA
J gene: TRBJ2-5

CDR3 protein: CASSPWGQTSGNTIYF
CDR3 DNA: TGTGCCAGCAGTCCCTGGGGGCAGACCTCTGGAAACACCATATATTTT
V gene: TRBV12-3/TRBV12-4
D gene: NA
clone size: NA
J gene: TRBJ1-3

CDR3 protein: CAGSPDFPTDTQYF
CDR3 DNA: TGTGCCGGCAGTCCGGACTTTCCCACAGATACGCAGTACTTT
V gene: TRBV7-2
D gene: NA
clone size: NA
J gene: TRBJ2-3

CDR3 protein: CASSPAGGHADTQYF
CDR3 DNA: TGTGCCAGCAGCCCAGCGGGAGGGCATGCAGATACGCAGTATTTT
V gene: TRBV3-1
D gene: TRBD2
clone size: NA
J gene: TRBJ2-3

CDR3 protein: CASSGTAGITEAFF
CDR3 DNA: TGCGCCAGCAGCGGTACGGCAGGTATCACTGAAGCTTTCTTT
V gene: TRBV5-1
D gene: NA
clone size: many
J gene: TRBJ1-1

CDR3 protein: CASSQDGYGVTQYF
CDR3 DNA: TGCGCCAGCAGCCAAGATGGGTACGGTGTGACCCAGTACTTC
V gene: TRBV4-1
D gene: NA
clone size: few
J gene: TRBJ2-5

CDR3 protein: CASSLILGRTYEQYF
CDR3 DNA: TGTGCCAGCAGCTTGATCCTGGGACGGACCTACGAGCAGTACTTC
V gene: TRBV7-8
D gene: NA
clone size: NA
J gene: TRBJ2-7

CDR3 protein: CASSLIGRAPSGNTIYF
CDR3 DNA: TGTGCCAGCAGCTTAATCGGCAGGGCACCCTCTGGAAACACCATATATTTT
V gene: TRBV7-8
D gene: NA
clone size: many
J gene: TRBJ1-3

CDR3 protein: CAISGGYEQYF
CDR3 DNA: TGTGCCATCAGTGGGGGCTACGAGCAGTACTTC
V gene: TRBV10-3
D gene: NA
clone size: NA
J gene: TRBJ2-7

CDR3 protein: CASSPTEGPYEQYF
CDR3 DNA: TGTGCCAGCAGCCCGACAGAGGGGCCCTACGAGCAGTACTTC
V gene: TRBV7-6
D gene: NA
clone size: medium-sized
J gene: TRBJ2-7

CDR3 protein: CASSYAPGAGSGELFF
CDR3 DNA: TGTGCCAGCAGTTACGCCCCTGGGGCAGGGTCCGGGGAGCTGTTTTTT
V gene: TRBV6-5
D gene: NA
clone size: many
J gene: TRBJ2-2

CDR3 protein: CASSLNRGTAGNTIYF
CDR3 DNA: TGCGCCAGCAGCTTAAACAGGGGGACGGCCGGAAACACCATATATTTT
V gene: TRBV5-1
D gene: TRBD1
clone size: NA
J gene: TRBJ1-3

CDR3 protein: CASSLDRGGETQYF
CDR3 DNA: TGTGCCAGCAGCCTGGACAGGGGCGGAGAGACCCAGTACTTC
V gene: TRBV5-4
D gene: TRBD1
clone size: many
J gene: TRBJ2-5

CDR3 protein: CASSLRGQGETGELFF
CDR3 DNA: TGTGCCAGCAGTTTACGGGGACAGGGAGAGACCGGGGAGCTGTTTTTT
V gene: TRBV12-3/TRBV12-4
D gene: TRBD1
clone size: NA
J gene: TRBJ2-2

CDR3 protein: CSAGGAAEKLFF
CDR3 DNA: TGCAGTGCTGGGGGGGCCGCAGAAAAACTGTTTTTT
V gene: TRBV20-1
D gene: NA
clone size: once
J gene: TRBJ1-4

CDR3 protein: CASSQTQGWTGELFF
CDR3 DNA: TGCGCCAGCAGCCAAACACAGGGATGGACCGGGGAGCTGTTTTTT
V gene: TRBV4-3
D gene: NA
clone size: many
J gene: TRBJ2-2

CDR3 protein: CASSLDFYGYTF
CDR3 DNA: TGTGCCAGCAGCTTAGACTTCTATGGCTACACCTTC
V gene: TRBV7-9
D gene: NA
clone size: NA
J gene: TRBJ1-2

CDR3 protein: CASSWTLTGMNTGGLFF
CDR3 DNA: TGTGCCAGCAGCTGGACGTTAACGGGGATGAACACCGGGGGGCTGTTTTTT
V gene: TRBV11-2
D gene: NA
clone size: NA
J gene: TRBJ2-2

CDR3 protein: CAWSVLYEQYF
CDR3 DNA: TGTGCCTGGAGCGTCCTCTACGAGCAGTACTTC
V gene: TRBV30
D gene: NA
clone size: many
J gene: TRBJ2-7

CDR3 protein: CASSLETAGIVTEAFF
CDR3 DNA: TGTGCCAGCAGCTTGGAAACAGCGGGGATTGTCACTGAAGCTTTCTTT
V gene: TRBV5-6
D gene: NA
clone size: NA
J gene: TRBJ1-1

CDR3 protein: CASRSKGSRGEKLAF
CDR3 DNA: TGTGCCAGCAGAAGTAAGGGGTCGAGGGGTGAAAAACTGGCTTTT
V gene: TRBV11-2
D gene: NA
clone size: NA
J gene: TRBJ1-4

CDR3 protein: CASSFSTRTEAFF
CDR3 DNA: TGTGCCAGCAGCTTTTCGACCCGCACTGAAGCTTTCTTT
V gene: TRBV7-2
D gene: NA
clone size: NA
J gene: TRBJ1-1

CDR3 protein: CASSLAEGVGNTEAFF
CDR3 DNA: TGCGCCAGCAGCTTGGCCGAGGGTGTAGGGAACACTGAAGCTTTCTTT
V gene: TRBV5-1
D gene: NA
clone size: many
J gene: TRBJ1-1

CDR3 protein: CASSFGVSNYGYTF
CDR3 DNA: TGTGCCAGCAGCTTCGGAGTTTCTAACTATGGCTACACCTTC
V gene: TRBV7-9
D gene: NA
clone size: many
J gene: TRBJ1-2